One TCR beta chain is described in this entry. Some clones are missing from TCRdb's copy, which holds only in-frame ones; the method was immunoSEQ multiplex PCR. The sample was found to contain about 37,000 clones, and every one recurs. This entry comes from a study of T cells after posttransplantation cyclophosphamide. With V trimmed by 3 bases and J by 3 bases, 5 bases remained unmatched. The CDR3 is made up of 15 amino acids. Germline lookup yields CDR1 LGHNA and CDR2 YNFKEQ. This receptor was taken from a man under 40 in good health and a related stem cell transplant donor. Sequencing used PBMCs. V is TRBV4-2 and J is TRBJ2-7; 10 nucleotides align to TRBD2. The CDR3 DNA reads as TGTGCCAGCAGCCACCCAGAGCGGGGGGGCTACGAGCAGTACTTC. Protein product: CASSHPERGGYEQYF.